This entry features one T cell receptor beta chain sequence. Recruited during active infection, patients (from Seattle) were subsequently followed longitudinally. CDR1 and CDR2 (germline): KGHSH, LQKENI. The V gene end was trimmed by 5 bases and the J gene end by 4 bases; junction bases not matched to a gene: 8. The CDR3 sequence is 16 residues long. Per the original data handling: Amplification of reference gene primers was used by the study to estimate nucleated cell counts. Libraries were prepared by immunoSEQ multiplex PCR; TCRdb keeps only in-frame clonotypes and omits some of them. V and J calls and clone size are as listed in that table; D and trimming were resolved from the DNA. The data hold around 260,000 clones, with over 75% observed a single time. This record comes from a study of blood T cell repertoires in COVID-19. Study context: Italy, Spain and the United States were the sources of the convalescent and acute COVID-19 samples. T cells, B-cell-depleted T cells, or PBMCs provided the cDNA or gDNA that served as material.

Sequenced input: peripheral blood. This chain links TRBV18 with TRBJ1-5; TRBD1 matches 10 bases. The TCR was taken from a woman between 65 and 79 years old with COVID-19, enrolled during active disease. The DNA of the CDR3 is TGTGCCAGCTCAACGGACAGGGGGAGGGGGAATCAGCCCCAGCATTTT. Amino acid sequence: CASSTDRGRGNQPQHF.